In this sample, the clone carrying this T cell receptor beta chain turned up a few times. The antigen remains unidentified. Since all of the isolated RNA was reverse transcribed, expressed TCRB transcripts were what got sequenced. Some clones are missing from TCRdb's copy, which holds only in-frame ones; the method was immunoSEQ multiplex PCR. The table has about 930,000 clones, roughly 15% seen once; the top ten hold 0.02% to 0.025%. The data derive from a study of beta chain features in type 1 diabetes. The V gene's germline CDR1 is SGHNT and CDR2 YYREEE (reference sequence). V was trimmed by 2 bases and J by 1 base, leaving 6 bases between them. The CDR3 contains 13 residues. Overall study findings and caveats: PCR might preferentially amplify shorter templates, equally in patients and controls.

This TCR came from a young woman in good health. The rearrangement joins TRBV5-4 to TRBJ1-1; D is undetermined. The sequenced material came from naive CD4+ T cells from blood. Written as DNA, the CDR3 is TGTGCCAGCAGCTTAGCACAGAACACTGAAGCTTTCTTT. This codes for CASSLAQNTEAFF. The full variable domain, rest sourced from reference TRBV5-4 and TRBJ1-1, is ETGVTQSPTHLIKTRGQQVTLRCSSQSGHNTVSWYQQALGQGPQFIFQYYREEENGRGNFPPRFSGLQFPNYSSELNVNALELDDSALYLCASSLAQNTEAFFGQGTRLTVV.